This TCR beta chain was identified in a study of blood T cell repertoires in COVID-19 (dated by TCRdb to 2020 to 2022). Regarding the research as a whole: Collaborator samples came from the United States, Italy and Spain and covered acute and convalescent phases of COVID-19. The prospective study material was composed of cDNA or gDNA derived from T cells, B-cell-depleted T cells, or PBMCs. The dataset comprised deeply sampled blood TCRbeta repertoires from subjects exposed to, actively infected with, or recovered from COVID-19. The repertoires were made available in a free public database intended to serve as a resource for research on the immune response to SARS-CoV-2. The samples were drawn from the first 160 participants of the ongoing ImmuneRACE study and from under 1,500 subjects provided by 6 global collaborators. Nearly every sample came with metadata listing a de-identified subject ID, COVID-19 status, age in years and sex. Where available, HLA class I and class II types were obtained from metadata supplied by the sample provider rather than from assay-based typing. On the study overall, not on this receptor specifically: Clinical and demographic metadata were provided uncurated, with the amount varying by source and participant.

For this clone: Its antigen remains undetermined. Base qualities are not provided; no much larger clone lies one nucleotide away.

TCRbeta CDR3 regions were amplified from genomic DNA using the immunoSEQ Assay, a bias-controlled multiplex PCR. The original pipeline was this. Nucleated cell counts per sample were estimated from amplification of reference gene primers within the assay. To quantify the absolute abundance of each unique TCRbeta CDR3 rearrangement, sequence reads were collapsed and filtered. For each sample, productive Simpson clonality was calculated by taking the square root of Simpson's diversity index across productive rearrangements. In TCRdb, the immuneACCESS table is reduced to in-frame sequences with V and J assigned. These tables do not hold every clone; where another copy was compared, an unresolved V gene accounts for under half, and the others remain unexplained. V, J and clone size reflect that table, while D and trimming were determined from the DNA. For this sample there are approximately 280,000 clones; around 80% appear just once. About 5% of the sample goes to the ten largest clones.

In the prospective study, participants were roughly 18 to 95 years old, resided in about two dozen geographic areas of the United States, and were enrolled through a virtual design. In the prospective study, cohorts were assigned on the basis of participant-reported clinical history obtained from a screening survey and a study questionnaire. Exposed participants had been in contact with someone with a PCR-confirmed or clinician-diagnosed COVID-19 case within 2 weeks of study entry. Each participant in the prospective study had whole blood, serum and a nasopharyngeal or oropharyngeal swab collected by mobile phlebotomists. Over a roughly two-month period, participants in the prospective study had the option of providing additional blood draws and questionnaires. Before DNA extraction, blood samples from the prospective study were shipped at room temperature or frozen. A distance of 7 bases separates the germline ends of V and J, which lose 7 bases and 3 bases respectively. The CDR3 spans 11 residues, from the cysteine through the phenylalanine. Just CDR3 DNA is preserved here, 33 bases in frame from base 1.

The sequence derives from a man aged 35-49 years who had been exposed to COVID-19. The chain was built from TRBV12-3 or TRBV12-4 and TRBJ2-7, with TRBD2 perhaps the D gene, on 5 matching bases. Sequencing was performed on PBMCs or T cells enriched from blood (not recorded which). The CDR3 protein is CASTGSYEQYF. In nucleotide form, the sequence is TGTGCCAGCACGGGGAGCTACGAGCAGTACTTC.